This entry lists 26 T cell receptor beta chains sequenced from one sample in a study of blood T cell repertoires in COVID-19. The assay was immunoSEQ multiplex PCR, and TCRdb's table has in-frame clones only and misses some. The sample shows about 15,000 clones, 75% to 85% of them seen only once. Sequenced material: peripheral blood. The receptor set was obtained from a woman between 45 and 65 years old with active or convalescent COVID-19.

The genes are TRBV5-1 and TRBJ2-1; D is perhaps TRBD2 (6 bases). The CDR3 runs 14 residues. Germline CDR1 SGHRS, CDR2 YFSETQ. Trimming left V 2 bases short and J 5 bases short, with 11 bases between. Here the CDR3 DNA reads TGCGCCAGCAGCTTCCGACTAGTCAACAATGAGCAGTTCTTC. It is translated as CASSFRLVNNEQFF.

CDR3: CASSPWAGGDEQFF. The CDR3 DNA reads as TGTGCCAGCAGCCCGTGGGCGGGAGGGGATGAGCAGTTCTTC. The rearrangement uses TRBV6-5 and TRBJ2-1, with TRBD2 matching 9 bases. The V segment lost 6 bases and the J segment 8 bases; nucleotides outside the gene matches: 8. The CDR3 has 14 residues. CDR1 and CDR2 from the germline V gene are MNHEY and SVGAGI.

The CDR3 loop is CASRDITGGPYEQYF. The CDR3 DNA sequence: TGTGCCAGCAGAGATATCACAGGGGGGCCCTACGAGCAGTACTTC. The J gene is TRBJ2-7, the V gene TRBV28, with 8 bases that match TRBD1. This CDR3 is 15 amino acids long. Trimming took 6 bases from V and 2 from J; bases not matched to a gene: 9. Germline V gives CDR1 MDHEN, CDR2 SYDVKM.

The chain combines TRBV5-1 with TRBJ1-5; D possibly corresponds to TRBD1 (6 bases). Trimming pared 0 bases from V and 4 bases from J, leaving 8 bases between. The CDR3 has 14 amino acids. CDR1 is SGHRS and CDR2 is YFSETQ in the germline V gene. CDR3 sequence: CASSLGQANQPQHF. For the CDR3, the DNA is TGCGCCAGCAGCTTGGGACAGGCAAATCAGCCCCAGCATTTT. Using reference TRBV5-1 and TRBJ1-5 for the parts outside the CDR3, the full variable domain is KAGVTQTPRYLIKTRGQQVTLSCSPISGHRSVSWYQQTPGQGLQFLFEYFSETQRNKGNFPGRFSGRQFSNSRSEMNVSTLELGDSALYLCASSLGQANQPQHFGDGTRLSIL.

CDR3: CASSEGDSNEKLFF. The CDR3 DNA follows: TGTGCCAGCAGCGAAGGGGATTCTAATGAAAAACTGTTTTTT. The chain joins TRBV9 to TRBJ1-4, with D possibly TRBD1 on 5 matching bases. Germline-derived CDR1 and CDR2 are SGDLS and YYNGEE. This CDR3 has 14 residues. V was shortened by 3 bases and J by 3 bases, with 9 bases between the two germline ends.

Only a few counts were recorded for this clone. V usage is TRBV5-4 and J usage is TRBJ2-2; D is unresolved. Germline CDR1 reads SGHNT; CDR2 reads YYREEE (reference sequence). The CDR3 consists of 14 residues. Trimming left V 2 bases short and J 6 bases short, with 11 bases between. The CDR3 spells CASSFGRNSGELFF. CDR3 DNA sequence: TGTGCCAGCAGCTTTGGGCGAAATTCCGGGGAGCTGTTTTTT.

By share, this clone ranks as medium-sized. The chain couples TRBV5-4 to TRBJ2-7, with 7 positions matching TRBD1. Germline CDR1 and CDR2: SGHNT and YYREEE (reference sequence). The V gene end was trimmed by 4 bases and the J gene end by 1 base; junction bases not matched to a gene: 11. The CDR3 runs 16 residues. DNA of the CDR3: TGTGCCAGCAGCACTCAACCGGGACAGAGTTCCTACGAGCAGTACTTC. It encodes CASSTQPGQSSYEQYF. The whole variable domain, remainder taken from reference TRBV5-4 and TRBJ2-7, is ETGVTQSPTHLIKTRGQQVTLRCSSQSGHNTVSWYQQALGQGPQFIFQYYREEENGRGNFPPRFSGLQFPNYSSELNVNALELDDSALYLCASSTQPGQSSYEQYFGPGTRLTVT.

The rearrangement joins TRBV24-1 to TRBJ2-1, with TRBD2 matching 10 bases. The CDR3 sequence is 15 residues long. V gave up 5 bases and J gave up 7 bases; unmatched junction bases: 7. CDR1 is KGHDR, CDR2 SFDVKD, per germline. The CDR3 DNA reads TGTGCCACCAGTGGGGCAAGCGGGGGGGCTAATGAGCAGTTCTTC. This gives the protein CATSGASGGANEQFF.

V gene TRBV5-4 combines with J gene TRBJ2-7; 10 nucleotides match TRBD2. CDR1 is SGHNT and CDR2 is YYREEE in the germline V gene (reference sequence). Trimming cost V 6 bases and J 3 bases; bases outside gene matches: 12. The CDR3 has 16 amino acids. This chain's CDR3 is CASNRGGTSDVYEQYF. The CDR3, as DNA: TGTGCCAGCAACCGTGGGGGGACTAGCGACGTCTACGAGCAGTACTTC.

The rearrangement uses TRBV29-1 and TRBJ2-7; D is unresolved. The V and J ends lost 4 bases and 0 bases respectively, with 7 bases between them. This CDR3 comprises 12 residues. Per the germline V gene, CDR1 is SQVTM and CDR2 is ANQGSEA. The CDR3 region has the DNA TGCAGCGTTGCTTCGGGCTCCTACGAGCAGTACTTC. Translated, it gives CSVASGSYEQYF.

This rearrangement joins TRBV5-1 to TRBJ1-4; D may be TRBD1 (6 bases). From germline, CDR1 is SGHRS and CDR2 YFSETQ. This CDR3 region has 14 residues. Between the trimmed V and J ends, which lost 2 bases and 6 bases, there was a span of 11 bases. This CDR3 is CASSFQGWDEKLFF. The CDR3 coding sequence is TGCGCCAGCAGCTTTCAGGGGTGGGATGAAAAACTGTTTTTT.

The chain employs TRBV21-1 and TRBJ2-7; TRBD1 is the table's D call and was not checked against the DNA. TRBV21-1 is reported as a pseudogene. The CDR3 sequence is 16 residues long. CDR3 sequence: CASSKDGDRRPNEQYF. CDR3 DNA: TGTGCCAGCAGCAAAGACGGGGACAGGAGGCCGAACGAGCAGTACTTC.

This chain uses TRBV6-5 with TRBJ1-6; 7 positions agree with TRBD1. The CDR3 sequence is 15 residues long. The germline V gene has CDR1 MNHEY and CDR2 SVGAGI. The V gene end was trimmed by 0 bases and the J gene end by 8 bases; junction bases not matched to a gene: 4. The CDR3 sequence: CASSYSRGPDSPLHF. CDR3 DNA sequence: TGTGCCAGCAGTTACTCAAGGGGGCCGGATTCACCCCTCCACTTT.

Written as DNA, the CDR3 is TGTGCCAGCAGTGTTAGGACAGGGAACATGAACACTGAAGCTTTCTTT. Its translation: CASSVRTGNMNTEAFF. The genes are TRBV28 and TRBJ1-1; 8 nucleotides agree with TRBD1. Germline V gene lookup returns CDR1 MDHEN and CDR2 SYDVKM. The V gene end was trimmed by 5 bases and the J gene end by 0 bases; junction bases not matched to a gene: 8. The CDR3 sequence is 16 residues long.

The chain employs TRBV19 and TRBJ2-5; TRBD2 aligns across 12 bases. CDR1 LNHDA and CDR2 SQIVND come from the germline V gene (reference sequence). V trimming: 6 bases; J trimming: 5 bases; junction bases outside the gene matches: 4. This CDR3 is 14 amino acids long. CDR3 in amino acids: CASRRTSGIETQYF. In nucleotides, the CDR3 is TGTGCCAGTAGGAGGACTAGCGGGATTGAGACCCAGTACTTC. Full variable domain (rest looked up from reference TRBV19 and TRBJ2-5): DGGITQSPKYLFRKEGQNVTLSCEQNLNHDAMYWYRQDPGQGLRLIYYSQIVNDFQKGDIAEGYSVSREKKESFPLTVTSAQKNPTAFYLCASRRTSGIETQYFGPGTRLLVL.

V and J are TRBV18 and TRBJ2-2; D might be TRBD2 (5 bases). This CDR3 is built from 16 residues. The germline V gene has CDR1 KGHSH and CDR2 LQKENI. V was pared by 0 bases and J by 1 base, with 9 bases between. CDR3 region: CASSPPLAQNTGELFF. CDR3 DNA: TGTGCCAGCTCACCACCGTTAGCGCAGAACACCGGGGAGCTGTTTTTT. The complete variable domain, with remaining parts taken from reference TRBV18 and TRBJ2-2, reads NAGVMQNPRHLVRRRGQEARLRCSPMKGHSHVYWYRQLPEEGLKFMVYLQKENIIDESGMPKERFSAEFPKEGPSILRIQQVVRGDSAAYFCASSPPLAQNTGELFFGEGSRLTVL.

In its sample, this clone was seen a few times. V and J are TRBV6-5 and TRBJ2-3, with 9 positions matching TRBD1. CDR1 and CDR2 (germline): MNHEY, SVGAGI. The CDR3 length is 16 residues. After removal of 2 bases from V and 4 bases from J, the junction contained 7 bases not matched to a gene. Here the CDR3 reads CASSYGQGSIPDTQYF. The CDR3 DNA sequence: TGTGCCAGCAGTTACGGACAGGGGTCGATCCCAGATACGCAGTATTTT.

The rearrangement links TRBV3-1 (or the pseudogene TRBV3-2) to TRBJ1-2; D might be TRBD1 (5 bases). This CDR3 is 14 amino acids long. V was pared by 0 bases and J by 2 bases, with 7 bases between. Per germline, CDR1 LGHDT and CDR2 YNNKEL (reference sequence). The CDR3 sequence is CASSQDPGNYGYTF. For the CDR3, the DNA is TGTGCCAGCAGCCAAGACCCAGGGAACTATGGCTACACCTTC.

The CDR3 DNA reads TGTGCCAGCAGCCCGGGACTAGCGGATTACGAGCAGTACTTC. Protein sequence: CASSPGLADYEQYF. This rearrangement joins TRBV9 to TRBJ2-7, with 11 bases aligning to TRBD2. The CDR3 covers 14 residues. Germline CDR1 is SGDLS and CDR2 is YYNGEE. The junction had 4 bases not matched to a gene; V was cut back by 4 bases and J by 4 bases.

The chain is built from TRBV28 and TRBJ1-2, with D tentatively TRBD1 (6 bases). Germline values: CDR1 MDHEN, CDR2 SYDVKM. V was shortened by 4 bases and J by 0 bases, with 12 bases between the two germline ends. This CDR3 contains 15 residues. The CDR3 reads CASSSDRRANYGYTF. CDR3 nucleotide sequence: TGTGCCAGCAGTTCAGACAGGCGCGCTAACTATGGCTACACCTTC.

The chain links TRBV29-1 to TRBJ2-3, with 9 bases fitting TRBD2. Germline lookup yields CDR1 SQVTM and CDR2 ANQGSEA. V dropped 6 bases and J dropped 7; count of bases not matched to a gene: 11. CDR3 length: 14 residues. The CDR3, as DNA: TGCAGCGTAGAAATTAGCGGGAGCTCTAATACGCAGTATTTT. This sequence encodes CSVEISGSSNTQYF.

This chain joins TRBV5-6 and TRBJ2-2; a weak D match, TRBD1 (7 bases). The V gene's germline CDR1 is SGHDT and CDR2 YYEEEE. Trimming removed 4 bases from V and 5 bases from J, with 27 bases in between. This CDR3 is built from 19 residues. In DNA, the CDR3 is TGTGCCAGCAGCCCGAACTTCCGACAGGGAGGAGGATGGACCGGGGAGCTGTTTTTT. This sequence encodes CASSPNFRQGGGWTGELFF. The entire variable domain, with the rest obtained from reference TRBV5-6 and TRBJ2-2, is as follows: DAGVTQSPTHLIKTRGQQVTLRCSPKSGHDTVSWYQQALGQGPQFIFQYYEEEERQRGNFPDRFSGHQFPNYSSELNVNALLLGDSALYLCASSPNFRQGGGWTGELFFGEGSRLTVL.

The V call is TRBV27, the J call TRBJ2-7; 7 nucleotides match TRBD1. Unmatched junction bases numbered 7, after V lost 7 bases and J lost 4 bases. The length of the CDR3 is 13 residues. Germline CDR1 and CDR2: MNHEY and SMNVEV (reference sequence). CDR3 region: CASKDPGQYEQYF. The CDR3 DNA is TGTGCCAGCAAAGACCCGGGACAGTACGAGCAGTACTTC.

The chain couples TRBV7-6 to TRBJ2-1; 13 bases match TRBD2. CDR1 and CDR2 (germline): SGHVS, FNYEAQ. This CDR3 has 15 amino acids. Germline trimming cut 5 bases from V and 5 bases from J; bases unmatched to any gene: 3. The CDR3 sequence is CASSRTSGGDNEQFF. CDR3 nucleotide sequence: TGTGCCAGCAGCCGTACTAGCGGGGGGGACAATGAGCAGTTCTTC.

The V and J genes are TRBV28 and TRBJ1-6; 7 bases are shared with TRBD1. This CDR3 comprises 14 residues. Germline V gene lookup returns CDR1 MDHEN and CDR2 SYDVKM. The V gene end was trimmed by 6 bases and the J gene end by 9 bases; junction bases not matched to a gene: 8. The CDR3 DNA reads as TGTGCCAGCAGGCCCCAGGGGGTCGGTTCACCCCTCCACTTT. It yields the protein CASRPQGVGSPLHF.

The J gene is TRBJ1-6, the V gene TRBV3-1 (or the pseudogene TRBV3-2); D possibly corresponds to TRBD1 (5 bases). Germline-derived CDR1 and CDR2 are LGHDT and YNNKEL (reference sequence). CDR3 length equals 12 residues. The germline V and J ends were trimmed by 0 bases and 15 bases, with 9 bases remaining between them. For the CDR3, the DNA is TGTGCCAGCAGCCAAGATCAACAGGTCCTCCACTTT. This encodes CASSQDQQVLHF.